Below, 11 T cell receptor beta chains from the same sample are listed, as sequenced in a study of CD8 T cells in Susac syndrome. It was with random hexamers that roughly 0.5 to 1 ug RNA was reverse transcribed. TCRdb re-called the immunoSEQ multiplex PCR reads through MiXCR, storing one row per CDR3 protein. The sample has under 200,000 distinct CDR3 sequences; roughly 95% are singletons. The sequenced sample consisted of CD8+ T cells from PBMCs. These receptor sequences come from a human donor with multiple sclerosis.

The J gene is TRBJ2-7, the V gene TRBV20-1; D is unclear. Germline CDR1 and CDR2: DFQATT and SNEGSKA (reference sequence). Trimming removed 5 bases at V and 3 bases at J, with 14 bases between. The CDR3 is 13 residues long. The CDR3 is CSAPGPNLYEQYF. In DNA, the CDR3 is TGCAGTGCTCCCGGCCCGAACCTCTACGAGCAGTACTTC.

V is TRBV4-1 and J is TRBJ2-1, with 8 bases matching TRBD1. CDR3 length: 16 residues. Germline CDR1 reads MGHRA; CDR2 reads YSYEKL. Trimming took 3 bases from V and 1 from J; bases not matched to a gene: 5. This CDR3 reads CASSHSGTGSYNEQFF. As DNA, the CDR3 is TGCGCCAGCAGCCACTCCGGGACAGGATCCTACAATGAGCAGTTCTTC.

CDR3 sequence: CASSFRWRKTYEQYF. CDR3 coding DNA: TGTGCCAGCAGCTTCAGGTGGAGGAAGACCTACGAGCAGTACTTC. The chain has TRBV7-8 and TRBJ2-7, with D possibly matching TRBD2 (5 bases). The CDR3 is made up of 15 amino acids. The germline V gene encodes CDR1 SGHVS and CDR2 FQNEAQ. V was clipped by 3 bases and J by 2 bases, with 14 bases between them.

V and J are TRBV19 and TRBJ2-7; the D is unclear. The CDR3 has 14 amino acids. The germline V gene has CDR1 LNHDA and CDR2 SQIVND (reference sequence). Deletions cut 3 bases from V and 0 bases from J, with 9 bases between. CDR3 DNA: TGTGCCAGTAGTATTGCCATGAGCTCCTACGAGCAGTACTTC. This codes for CASSIAMSSYEQYF.

The genes are TRBV7-9 and TRBJ2-1, with TRBD2 matching over 10 bases. CDR1 and CDR2 from the germline V gene are SEHNR and FQNEAQ (reference sequence). The CDR3 length is 15 residues. The V and J ends lost 3 bases and 2 bases, in that order; junction bases with no gene match: 1. CDR3 residues: CASSFTSGAYNEQFF. CDR3 DNA sequence: TGTGCCAGCAGCTTCACTAGCGGGGCCTACAATGAGCAGTTCTTC. The full variable domain, with the rest looked up from reference TRBV7-9 and TRBJ2-1, is DTGVSQNPRHKITKRGQNVTFRCDPISEHNRLYWYRQTLGQGPEFLTYFQNEAQLEKSRLLSDRFSAERPKGSFSTLEIQRTEQGDSAMYLCASSFTSGAYNEQFFGPGTRLTVL.

The V call is TRBV27, the J call TRBJ2-7, with D possibly being TRBD2 (6 bases). V lost 5 bases and J 7 bases, leaving 9 bases between the germline ends. CDR3 size: 11 residues. The germline V gene encodes CDR1 MNHEY and CDR2 SMNVEV (reference sequence). CDR3 residues: CASSTGREQYF. Here the CDR3 DNA reads TGTGCCAGCAGTACGGGGAGGGAGCAGTACTTC.

CDR3 coding DNA: TGCGCCAGCAGTTCGGGACTAGCGGGGCACAATGAGCAGTTCTTC. It specifies CASSSGLAGHNEQFF. V usage is TRBV5-1 and J usage is TRBJ2-1; 13 bases are a match to TRBD2. Germline V CDR1 and CDR2: SGHRS, YFSETQ. CDR3 length: 15 residues. V shed 5 bases and J 5 bases; nucleotides not matched to a gene: 4.

The CDR3 bases are TGTGCCAGCAGCCCTCCTAGCGGGAATTCCTACGAGCAGTACTTC. Translating gives CASSPPSGNSYEQYF. The chain uses TRBV3-1 and TRBJ2-7; 9 positions agree with TRBD2. Trimming at V came to 4 bases and at J to 1 base, leaving 5 bases not matched to a gene. CDR1 LGHDT and CDR2 YNNKEL come from the germline V gene (reference sequence). The CDR3 extends over 15 amino acids.

The rearrangement uses TRBV29-1 and TRBJ2-7; D ambiguous. The CDR3 is made up of 12 amino acids. V was trimmed by 0 bases and J by 6 bases, leaving 9 bases between them. Looked up from germline, CDR1 is SQVTM and CDR2 is ANQGSEA. This CDR3 is CSVEDISSEQYF. The DNA for the CDR3 is TGCAGCGTTGAAGATATTAGCAGCGAGCAGTACTTC.

The chain combines TRBV13 with TRBJ2-1; D remains ambiguous. Trimming stripped 6 bases from V and 8 bases from J, with 8 bases between. The CDR3 spans 11 residues. Germline V gene sequence: CDR1 PRHDT, CDR2 FYEKMQ (reference sequence). The CDR3 DNA is TGTGCCAGCAGTCACGGGTATGAGCAGTTCTTC. Translated, it gives CASSHGYEQFF.

The chain recombines TRBV4-2 with TRBJ1-5; D ambiguous. Germline CDR1 and CDR2: LGHNA and YNFKEQ. The V end was cut by 1 base, the J end by 6 bases, with 10 bases between. The CDR3 totals 14 residues. CDR3 sequence: CASSQVSATQPQHF. CDR3 nucleotide sequence: TGTGCCAGCAGCCAAGTATCGGCAACTCAGCCCCAGCATTTT.